This T cell receptor beta chain derives from a study of T cells after yellow fever vaccination. TCRdb processed the 5' RACE reads anew with MiXCR; each CDR3 protein has one entry. The table shows approximately 510,000 distinct CDR3 sequences, with just over 20% occurring only once. The sequencing used PBMCs, collected roughly 23 days after the first yellow fever vaccination. The receptor was isolated from a man aged 18-30 years who received the YFV17D yellow fever vaccine.

The CDR3 sequence is CASSFASSQETQYF. CDR3 nucleotides: TGTGCCAGCAGCTTCGCTAGCAGCCAAGAGACCCAGTACTTC. The genes are TRBV5-4 and TRBJ2-5; D is possibly TRBD2 (5 bases). CDR3 length: 14 residues. V lost 2 bases and J 1 base, leaving 9 bases between the germline ends. Germline V lookup: CDR1 SGHNT, CDR2 YYREEE (reference sequence). The variable domain in full, completed from reference TRBV5-4 and TRBJ2-5, reads ETGVTQSPTHLIKTRGQQVTLRCSSQSGHNTVSWYQQALGQGPQFIFQYYREEENGRGNFPPRFSGLQFPNYSSELNVNALELDDSALYLCASSFASSQETQYFGPGTRLLVL.